These T cell receptor beta chains were read from a single sample in a study of response to subunit inactivated influenza vaccine. TCRdb fed the RT-PCR reads into MiXCR, producing one record per CDR3 protein. The table records approximately 250,000 distinct CDR3 sequences, 12% of them present only once. The material sequenced was non-naive T cells sorted from PBMCs, taken 14 days before vaccination. These receptors all stem from a man aged 50-59 years who received an inactivated influenza vaccine. The CDR3 runs from the conserved cysteine through the conserved F or W. A D gene is named only where the DNA matches it firmly. Clone size is shown for a subset of rows, as once, few, many or a class of expanded clone.

clone size | J gene | V gene | D gene | CDR3 DNA | CDR3 protein
few | TRBJ2-3 | TRBV19 | NA | TGTGCCAGTAGTACAACTACCCACCGCACAGATACGCAGTATTTT | CASSTTTHRTDTQYF
many | TRBJ2-7 | TRBV2 | NA | TGTGCCAGCAACCCTGGGGGCGGTTCCTACGAGCAGTACTTC | CASNPGGGSYEQYF
many | TRBJ2-5 | TRBV2 | TRBD1 | TGTGCCAGCATCGGACAGGGGGCAGGGGAGACCCAGTACTTC | CASIGQGAGETQYF
few | TRBJ2-1 | TRBV7-3 | NA | TGTGCCAGCAGCTCGGTGATAGGCCTCAACAATGAGCAGTTCTTC | CASSSVIGLNNEQFF
few | TRBJ2-7 | TRBV2 | TRBD1 | TGTGCCAGCAGGACTATACAGGGGACCTACGAGCAGTACTTC | CASRTIQGTYEQYF
few | TRBJ2-7 | TRBV5-5 | NA | TGTGCCAGCAGCTTTGGGACCCGATCGGTTTACGAGCAGTACTTC | CASSFGTRSVYEQYF
few | TRBJ2-3 | TRBV6-2/TRBV6-3 | TRBD2 | TGTGCCAGCAGTTATGAGCGGGGGGGCCGTACCACCACAGATACGCAGTATTTT | CASSYERGGRTTTDTQYF
NA | TRBJ2-7 | TRBV18 | NA | TGTGCCAGCTCACTCCAGGGGGGTGACAACGAGCAGTACTTC | CASSLQGGDNEQYF
NA | TRBJ2-7 | TRBV27 | NA | TGTGCCAGCAGTTTAAAGGGAACAGGCTCCTACGAGCAGTACTTC | CASSLKGTGSYEQYF
few | TRBJ1-2 | TRBV6-1 | NA | TGTGCCAGCAGTGACCTAGGATCACTCAACTATGGCTACACCTTC | CASSDLGSLNYGYTF
NA | TRBJ2-3 | TRBV2 | NA | TGTGCCAGCAGTGAAGCGGATAGGGCTAGCAGGTACACAGATACGCAGTATTTT | CASSEADRASRYTDTQYF
many | TRBJ2-5 | TRBV11-1 | TRBD2 | TGTGCCAGCAGCGCGCCCCTCCGACTAGCGGGGTTACAAGAGACCCAGTACTTC | CASSAPLRLAGLQETQYF
few | TRBJ2-2 | TRBV2 | NA | TGTGCCAGCAAAAGGGAGAGCGGGGAGCTGTTTTTT | CASKRESGELFF
NA | TRBJ2-3 | TRBV30 | TRBD2 | TGTGCCTGGAACAGACTAGCGGGGTTCACAGATACGCAGTATTTT | CAWNRLAGFTDTQYF
NA | TRBJ1-1 | TRBV14 | NA | TGTGCCAGCAGCCGCTACAGGGTTATCACCCCGAAGACTGAAGCTTTCTTT | CASSRYRVITPKTEAFF
NA | TRBJ2-2 | TRBV29-1 | TRBD2 | TGCAGCGACTGGACTAGCCTAAACACCGGGGAGCTGTTTTTT | CSDWTSLNTGELFF
few | TRBJ1-5 | TRBV19 | NA | TGTGCCAGTAGTGGGGTCACGGGGCGTAATCAGCCCCAGCATTTT | CASSGVTGRNQPQHF
NA | TRBJ2-7 | TRBV4-1 | NA | TGCGCCAGCAGCCGCGGACCCGAGCAGTACTTC | CASSRGPEQYF
few | TRBJ2-5 | TRBV2 | TRBD1 | TGTGCCAGCAGTGAAGGAGGACAGGTTGCGTACTTC | CASSEGGQVAYF
few | TRBJ2-3 | TRBV4-2 | TRBD2 | TGTGCCAGCAGCGGCGGGGGGGCGCAGTATTTT | CASSGGGAQYF
NA | TRBJ2-2 | TRBV30 | NA | TGTGCCTGGAGTTCATGGGGGGGACAGGGGGAGCTGTTTTTT | CAWSSWGGQGELFF
NA | TRBJ1-6 | TRBV6-1 | NA | TGTGCCAGCAGTGAGACAGAGGGTTCACCCCTCCACTTT | CASSETEGSPLHF
NA | TRBJ2-7 | TRBV20-1 | TRBD2 | TGCAGTGCTTGGGCCCCTGCTAGCGGGGGGGCCTACGAGCAGTACTTC | CSAWAPASGGAYEQYF
few | TRBJ2-1 | TRBV6-1 | TRBD2 | TGTGCCAGCAAAGTTAGCGGGGGGGTGCACAATGAGCAGTTCTTC | CASKVSGGVHNEQFF
many | TRBJ1-2 | TRBV7-9 | NA | TGTGCCAGCAGCCCCGACACGAGGGCTGGCTACACCTTC | CASSPDTRAGYTF
NA | TRBJ2-3 | TRBV29-1 | NA | TGCAGCGTTGCGATCAGCGAGGGCACAGATACGCAGTATTTT | CSVAISEGTDTQYF